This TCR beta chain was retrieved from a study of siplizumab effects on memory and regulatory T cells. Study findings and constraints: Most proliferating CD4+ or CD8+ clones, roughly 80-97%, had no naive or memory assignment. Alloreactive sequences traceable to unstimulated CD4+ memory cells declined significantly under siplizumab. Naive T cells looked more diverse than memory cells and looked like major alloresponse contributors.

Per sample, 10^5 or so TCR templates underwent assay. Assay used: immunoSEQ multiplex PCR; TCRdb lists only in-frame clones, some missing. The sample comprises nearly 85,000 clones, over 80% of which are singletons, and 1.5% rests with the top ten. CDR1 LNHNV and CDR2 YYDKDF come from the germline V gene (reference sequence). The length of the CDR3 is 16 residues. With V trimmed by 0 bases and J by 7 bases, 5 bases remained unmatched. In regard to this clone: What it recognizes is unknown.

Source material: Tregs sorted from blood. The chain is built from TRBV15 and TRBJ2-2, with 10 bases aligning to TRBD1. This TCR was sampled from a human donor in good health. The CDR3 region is CATSRETGGVSGELFF. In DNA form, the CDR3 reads TGTGCCACCAGCAGAGAGACAGGGGGCGTTAGCGGGGAGCTGTTTTTT.